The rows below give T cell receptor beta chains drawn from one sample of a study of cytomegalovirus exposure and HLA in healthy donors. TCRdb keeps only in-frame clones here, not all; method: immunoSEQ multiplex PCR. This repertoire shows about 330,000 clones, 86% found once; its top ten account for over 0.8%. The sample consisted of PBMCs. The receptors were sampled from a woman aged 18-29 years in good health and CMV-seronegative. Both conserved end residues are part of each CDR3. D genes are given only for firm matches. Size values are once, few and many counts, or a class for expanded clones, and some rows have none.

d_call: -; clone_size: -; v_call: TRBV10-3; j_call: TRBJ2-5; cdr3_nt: TGTGCCATCAGTTCTTCAGGGTGGGAAGAGACCCAGTACTTC; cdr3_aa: CAISSSGWEETQYF
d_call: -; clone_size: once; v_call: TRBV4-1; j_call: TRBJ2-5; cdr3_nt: TGCGCCAGCAGCCCCGCTGTACGGGAGACCCAGTACTTC; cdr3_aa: CASSPAVRETQYF
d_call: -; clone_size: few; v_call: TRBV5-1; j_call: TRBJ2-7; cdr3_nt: TGCGCCAGCAGCTTGGGAGGAAGCTCCTACGAGCAGTACTTC; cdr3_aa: CASSLGGSSYEQYF
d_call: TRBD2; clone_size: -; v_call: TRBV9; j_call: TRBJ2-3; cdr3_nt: TGTGCCAGCAGCCAACGCCAGAAGGATAGCGGGAGGGATACGCAGTATTTT; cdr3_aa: CASSQRQKDSGRDTQYF
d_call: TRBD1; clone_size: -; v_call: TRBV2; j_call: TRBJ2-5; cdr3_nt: TGTGCCAGCAGTGACCGGACAGGGCGAACAGAGACCCAGTACTTC; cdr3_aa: CASSDRTGRTETQYF
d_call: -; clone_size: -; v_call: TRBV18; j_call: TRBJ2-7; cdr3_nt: TGTGCCAGCTCACCAAGTTTAGGGGAAGAGTACTTC; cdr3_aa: CASSPSLGEEYF
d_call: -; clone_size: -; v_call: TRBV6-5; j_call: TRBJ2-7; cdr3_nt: TGTGCCAGCAGTTACTCGTCTGGACAGTTGAACTACGAGCAGTACTTC; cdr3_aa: CASSYSSGQLNYEQYF
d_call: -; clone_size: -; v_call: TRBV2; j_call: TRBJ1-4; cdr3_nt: TGTGCCAGCAGTGAATCAGCCCACATGTGGCGTTCCGACTCAACTAATGAAAAACTGTTTTTT; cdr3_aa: CASSESAHMWRSDSTNEKLFF
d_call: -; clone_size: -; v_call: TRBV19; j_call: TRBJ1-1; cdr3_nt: TGTGCCAGTAGTATTGCCACAGGGCTCAACACTGAAGCTTTCTTT; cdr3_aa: CASSIATGLNTEAFF
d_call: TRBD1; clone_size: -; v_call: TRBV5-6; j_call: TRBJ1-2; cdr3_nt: TGTGCCAGCAGCCTCCCGGACAGGGGTTCATCCTATGGCTACACCTTC; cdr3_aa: CASSLPDRGSSYGYTF
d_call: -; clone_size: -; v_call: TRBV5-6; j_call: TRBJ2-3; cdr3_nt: TGTGCCAGCAGCCAAGCCGCCACAGATACGCAGTATTTT; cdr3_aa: CASSQAATDTQYF
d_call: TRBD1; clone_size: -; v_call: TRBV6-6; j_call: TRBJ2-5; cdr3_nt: TGTGCCAGCAGTTACAGGACAGGGATAGAGACCCAGTACTTC; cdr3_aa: CASSYRTGIETQYF
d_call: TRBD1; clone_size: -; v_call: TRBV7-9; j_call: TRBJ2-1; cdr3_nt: TGTGCCAGCAGCGGCACTGGGGGACAGGGCCTCTTC; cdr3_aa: CASSGTGGQGLF
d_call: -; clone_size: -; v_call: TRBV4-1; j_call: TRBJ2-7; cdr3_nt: TGCGCCAGCAGCCAAGAACGGGACGGAGGGTTGCCCAGGACCTACGAGCAGTACTTC; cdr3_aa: CASSQERDGGLPRTYEQYF
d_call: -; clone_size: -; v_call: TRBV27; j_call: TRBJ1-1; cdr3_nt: TGTGCCACCAGGTTACTTTCGGGTCCTCGGAACACTGAAGCTTTCTTT; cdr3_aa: CATRLLSGPRNTEAFF
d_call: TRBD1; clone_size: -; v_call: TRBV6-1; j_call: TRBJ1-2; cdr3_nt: TGTGCCAGCAGTGCCGGACAGGGGGATAACTATGGCTACACCTTC; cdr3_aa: CASSAGQGDNYGYTF
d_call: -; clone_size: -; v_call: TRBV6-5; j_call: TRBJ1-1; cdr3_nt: TGTGCCAGCAGTTATGACAATCCGAACACTGAAGCTTTCTTT; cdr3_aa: CASSYDNPNTEAFF
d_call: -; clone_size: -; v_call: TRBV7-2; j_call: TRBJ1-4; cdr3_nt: TGTGCCAGCAGCTTAACAAGACAGAATGAAAAACTGTTTTTT; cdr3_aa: CASSLTRQNEKLFF
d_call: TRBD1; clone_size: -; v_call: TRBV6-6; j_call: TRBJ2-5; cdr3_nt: TGTGCCAGCAGTATCGGACAGGGGCCGAAGACCCAGTACTTC; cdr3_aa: CASSIGQGPKTQYF
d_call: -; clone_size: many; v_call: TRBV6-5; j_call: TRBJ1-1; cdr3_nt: TGTGCCAGCAGCCGAACCTCCGGGACACTCACTGAAGCTTTCTTT; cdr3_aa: CASSRTSGTLTEAFF
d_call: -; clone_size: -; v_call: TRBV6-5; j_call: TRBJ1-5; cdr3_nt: TGTGCCAGCAGTTACTCGGAGAATCAGCCCCAGCATTTT; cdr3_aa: CASSYSENQPQHF
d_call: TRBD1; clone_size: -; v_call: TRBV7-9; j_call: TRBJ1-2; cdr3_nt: TGTGCCAGCAGCTTAGCAGGGGGCAATGGCTACACCTTC; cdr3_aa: CASSLAGGNGYTF
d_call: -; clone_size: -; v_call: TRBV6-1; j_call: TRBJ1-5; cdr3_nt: TGTGCCAGCAGACATGACACTGGCAATCAGCCCCAGCATTTT; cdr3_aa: CASRHDTGNQPQHF
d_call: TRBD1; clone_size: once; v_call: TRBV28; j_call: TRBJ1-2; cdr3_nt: TGTGCCAGCAGTTCGGGGACAGGGGGCGGCTACACCTTC; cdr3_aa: CASSSGTGGGYTF
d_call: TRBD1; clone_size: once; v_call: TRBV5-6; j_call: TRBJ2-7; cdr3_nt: TGTGCCAGCACCCTTGGTGGGACAGGGGGCGCGGGGGAGCAGTACTTC; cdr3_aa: CASTLGGTGGAGEQYF
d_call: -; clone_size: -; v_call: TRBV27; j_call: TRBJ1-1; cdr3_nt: TGTGCCAGCAGTTTATCAAGACAGGAAAGGGAAGCTTTCTTT; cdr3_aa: CASSLSRQEREAFF
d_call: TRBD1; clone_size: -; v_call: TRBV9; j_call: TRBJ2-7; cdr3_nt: TGTGCCAGCAGCGCCAGGGACAGCTACGAGCAGTACTTC; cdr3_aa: CASSARDSYEQYF
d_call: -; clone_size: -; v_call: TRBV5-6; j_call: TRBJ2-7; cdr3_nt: TGTGCCAGCAGCTTGGGAGGACTCCTCTACGAGCAGTACTTC; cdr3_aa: CASSLGGLLYEQYF
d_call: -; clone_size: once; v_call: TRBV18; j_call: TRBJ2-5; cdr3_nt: TGTGCCAGCTCAACCGGGGGAGGAGAGACCCAGTACTTC; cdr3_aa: CASSTGGGETQYF
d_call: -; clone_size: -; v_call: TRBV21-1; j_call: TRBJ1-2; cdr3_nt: TGTGCCAGCAGCACATGCCCGTCCCAAAGAGATCCTGGCTACACCTTC; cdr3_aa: CASSTCPSQRDPGYTF
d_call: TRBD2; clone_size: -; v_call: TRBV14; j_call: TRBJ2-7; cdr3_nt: TGTGCCAGCAGCGTCACTAGCGGGAGTTCTTACGAGCAGTACTTC; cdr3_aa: CASSVTSGSSYEQYF
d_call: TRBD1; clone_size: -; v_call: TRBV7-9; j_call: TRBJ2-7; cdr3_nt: TGTGCCAGCAGCCCACCTCTCCAGCGACAGGGGGCGAGGGAGCAGTACTTC; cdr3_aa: CASSPPLQRQGAREQYF
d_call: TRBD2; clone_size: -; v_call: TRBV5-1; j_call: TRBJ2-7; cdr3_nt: TGCGCCAGCGGGAGGGGAGGACTGGAATCCTACGAGCAGTACTTC; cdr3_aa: CASGRGGLESYEQYF
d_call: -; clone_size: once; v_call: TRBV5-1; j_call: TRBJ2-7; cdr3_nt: TGCGCCAGCAGCCCCGACAGGACCCGCTCCTACGAGCAGTACTTC; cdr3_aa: CASSPDRTRSYEQYF
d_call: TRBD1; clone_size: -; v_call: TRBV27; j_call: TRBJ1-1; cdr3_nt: TGTGCCAGCAGTCCCGGGACAGGGGGAGTTGGGGAAGCTTTCTTT; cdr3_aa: CASSPGTGGVGEAFF
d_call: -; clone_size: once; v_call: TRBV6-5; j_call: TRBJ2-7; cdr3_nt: TGTGCCAGCAGTTACGGGGCGGCCGAGCAGTACTTC; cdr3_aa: CASSYGAAEQYF
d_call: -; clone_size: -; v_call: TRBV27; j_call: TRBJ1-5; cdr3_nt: TGTGCCAGCAGTTTAGCAGGGCTTGGCAATCAGCCCCAGCATTTT; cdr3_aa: CASSLAGLGNQPQHF
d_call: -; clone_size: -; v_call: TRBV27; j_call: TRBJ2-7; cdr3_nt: TGTGCCAGCAGTTTAGGGCTAGCAAACTACGAGCAGTACTTC; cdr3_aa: CASSLGLANYEQYF
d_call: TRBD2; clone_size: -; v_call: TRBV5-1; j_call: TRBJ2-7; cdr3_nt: TGCGCCAGCAGCTTGGGGACTAGCGGGAGGTCCCACGAGCAGTACTTC; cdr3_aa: CASSLGTSGRSHEQYF
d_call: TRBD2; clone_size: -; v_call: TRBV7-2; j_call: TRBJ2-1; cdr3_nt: TGTGCCAGCAGCCCTACTAGCGGGAGTTACAATGAGCAGTTCTTC; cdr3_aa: CASSPTSGSYNEQFF
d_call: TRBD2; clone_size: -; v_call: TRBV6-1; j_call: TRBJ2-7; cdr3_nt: TGTGCCAGTATATACCAGCGGGAGACAACATCCGAGCAGTACTTC; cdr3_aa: CASIYQRETTSEQYF
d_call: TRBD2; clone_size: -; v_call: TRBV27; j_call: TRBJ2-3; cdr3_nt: TGTGCCTCCGCGGGACTAGCACAAGATACGCAGTATTTT; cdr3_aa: CASAGLAQDTQYF
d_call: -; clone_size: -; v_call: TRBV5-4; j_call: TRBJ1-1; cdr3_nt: TGTGCCAGCAGCTTTCCCGGGCGGGTGAACACTGAAGCTTTCTTT; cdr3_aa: CASSFPGRVNTEAFF